The 13 T cell receptor beta chains below all came from one sample that was sequenced in a study of shared T cell receptors in the human thymus. Assay used: immunoSEQ multiplex PCR; TCRdb lists only in-frame clones, some missing. The table records just under 550,000 clones, approximately 80% of them present only once. These data were likewise used in another study, on human thymus T cells.

Sequencing input: thymocytes. The source is a boy younger than two with a congenital heart defect.

The rearrangement uses TRBV29-1 and TRBJ1-4; 7 nucleotides align to TRBD1. The trim removed 1 base at V and 6 bases at J, leaving 5 bases unmatched. The CDR3 has 14 amino acids. Germline-derived CDR1 and CDR2 are SQVTM and ANQGSEA. The CDR3 sequence: CSVEGPGGHEKLFF. CDR3 bases: TGCAGCGTTGAAGGTCCAGGGGGGCATGAAAAACTGTTTTTT.

V gene TRBV25-1 combines with J gene TRBJ2-7, with 11 bases identical to TRBD1. V lost 6 bases, J lost 0 bases, and 13 bases stayed unmatched. Germline V gives CDR1 MGHDK, CDR2 SYGVNS. This CDR3 is built from 18 residues. The CDR3 nucleotides are TGTGCCAGCAGCAGGGGGCGTTGGGACAGGGGGAACTCCTACGAGCAGTACTTC. It yields the protein CASSRGRWDRGNSYEQYF.

The rearrangement uses TRBV7-3 and TRBJ2-1; 11 bases match TRBD2. Germline loops: CDR1 SGHTA, CDR2 FQGTGA. The V gene end was trimmed by 3 bases and the J gene end by 8 bases; junction bases not matched to a gene: 6. The CDR3 is 15 residues long. For the CDR3, the DNA is TGTGCCAGCAGCTTCCTAGCGGGAGGTACCCATGAGCAGTTCTTC. This codes for CASSFLAGGTHEQFF. Filled out from reference TRBV7-3 and TRBJ2-1, the complete variable domain reads GAGVSQTPSNKVTEKGKYVELRCDPISGHTALYWYRQSLGQGPEFLIYFQGTGAADDSGLPNDRFFAVRPEGSVSTLKIQRTERGDSAVYLCASSFLAGGTHEQFFGPGTRLTVL.

The V gene is TRBV7-2, the J gene TRBJ2-1, with TRBD2 as a possible D gene (6 bases). This CDR3 spans 16 amino acids. CDR1 and CDR2 (germline): SGHTA, FQGNSA. Trimming removed 4 bases at V and 0 bases at J, with 13 bases between. The CDR3 DNA reads as TGTGCCAGCAGCTCCTTACTAGCCAGCTCCTACAATGAGCAGTTCTTC. Translated, it gives CASSSLLASSYNEQFF.

The rearrangement uses TRBV19 and TRBJ1-4; TRBD1 is a possible D gene (5 bases). The CDR3 totals 18 residues. From germline, CDR1 is LNHDA and CDR2 SQIVND (reference sequence). V was shortened by 6 bases and J by 0 bases, with 20 bases between the two germline ends. The DNA of the CDR3 is TGTGCCAGTAGGCGTCGGCGATTAGGGGCCACAACTAATGAAAAACTGTTTTTT. Protein product: CASRRRRLGATTNEKLFF.

This clone was observed a handful of times. CDR3 protein: CASNWRGPLDEQFF. DNA for the CDR3: TGTGCCAGTAACTGGCGGGGCCCCCTGGATGAGCAGTTCTTC. This chain connects TRBV19 to TRBJ2-1; possibly TRBD2 for D (6 bases). Germline-derived CDR1 and CDR2 are LNHDA and SQIVND (reference sequence). Deletions cut 7 bases from V and 8 bases from J, with 18 bases between. The length of the CDR3 is 14 residues.

The CDR3 protein is CASRRTGRYGYTF. The CDR3 DNA sequence: TGTGCCAGCCGACGGACAGGGCGGTATGGCTACACCTTC. The gene calls are TRBV5-6 and TRBJ1-2, with TRBD1 identical over 8 bases. The CDR3 length is 13 residues. Germline CDR1 SGHDT, CDR2 YYEEEE. Trimming at V came to 7 bases and at J to 5 bases, leaving 7 bases not matched to a gene.

The V and J genes are TRBV7-9 and TRBJ1-1; D possibly corresponds to TRBD1 (6 bases). CDR3 length: 14 residues. The V gene's germline CDR1 is SEHNR and CDR2 FQNEAQ (reference sequence). Trimming took off 6 bases at V and 1 base at J, with 12 bases between the two ends. The CDR3 coding sequence is TGTGCCAGCAGACACACAGGGTGGAACACTGAAGCTTTCTTT. Its protein is CASRHTGWNTEAFF. The full variable domain, with the rest looked up from reference TRBV7-9 and TRBJ1-1, is DTGVSQNPRHKITKRGQNVTFRCDPISEHNRLYWYRQTLGQGPEFLTYFQNEAQLEKSRLLSDRFSAERPKGSFSTLEIQRTEQGDSAMYLCASRHTGWNTEAFFGQGTRLTVV.

This sequence joins TRBV18 and TRBJ1-1, with D perhaps matching TRBD1 (6 bases). Trimming took 5 bases from V and 1 from J, leaving 14 bases between them. CDR1 and CDR2 from the germline V gene are KGHSH and LQKENI. The CDR3 has 15 amino acids. The CDR3 is CASSNTGIGNTEAFF. The DNA for the CDR3 is TGTGCCAGCTCAAACACAGGGATCGGGAACACTGAAGCTTTCTTT.

This chain joins TRBV18 and TRBJ1-4; 7 positions agree with TRBD1. Losses at the gene ends were 2 bases for V and 0 bases for J; bases not matched to a gene: 6. Germline V gene lookup returns CDR1 KGHSH and CDR2 LQKENI. There are 17 residues in the CDR3. As DNA, the CDR3 is TGTGCCAGCTCACCAAAGGACAGGAACCCAACTAATGAAAAACTGTTTTTT. It translates to CASSPKDRNPTNEKLFF.

The chain employs TRBV23-1 and TRBJ2-1; 7 nucleotides match TRBD1. TRBV23-1 is identified as an open reading frame with a role that is uncertain. The CDR3 has 16 amino acids. Trimming at V came to 3 bases and at J to 5 bases, leaving 10 bases not matched to a gene. This CDR3 reads CASSQTDRERNNEQFF. The CDR3 DNA reads as TGCGCCAGCAGTCAGACAGACAGGGAACGAAACAATGAGCAGTTCTTC.

This clone has more than one count but fewer than ten. The chain employs TRBV4-3 and TRBJ2-6; TRBD2 matches 10 bases. From germline, CDR1 is LGHNA and CDR2 YSLEER. The junction had 7 bases not matched to a gene; V was cut back by 2 bases and J by 0 bases. The length of the CDR3 is 19 residues. The CDR3 DNA reads as TGCGCCAGCAGCCAATCTAGACTAGCGGGTAACTCTGGGGCCAACGTCCTGACTTTC. Translation: CASSQSRLAGNSGANVLTF.

Only one count was recorded for this clone. The genes are TRBV5-4 and TRBJ2-7; D possibly corresponds to TRBD2 (5 bases). Germline CDR1 and CDR2: SGHNT and YYREEE (reference sequence). With 0 bases removed from V and 2 bases from J, the gap between germline ends came to 12 bases. This CDR3 has 15 residues. The CDR3 region is CASSLARGAPYEQYF. The DNA of the CDR3 is TGTGCCAGCAGCTTGGCCCGGGGAGCCCCCTACGAGCAGTACTTC.